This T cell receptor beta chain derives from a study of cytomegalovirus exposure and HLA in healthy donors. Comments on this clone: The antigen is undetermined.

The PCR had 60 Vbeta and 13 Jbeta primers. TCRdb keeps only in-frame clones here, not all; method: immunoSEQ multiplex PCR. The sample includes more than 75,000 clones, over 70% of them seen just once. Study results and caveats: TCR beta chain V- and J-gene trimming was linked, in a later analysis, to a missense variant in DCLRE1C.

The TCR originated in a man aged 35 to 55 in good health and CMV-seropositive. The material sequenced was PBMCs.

In nucleotides, the CDR3 is TGTGCCAGCTCCTTGGACAGCTCCACTGAAGCTTTCTTT. Its translation: CASSLDSSTEAFF. The V gene is TRBV18, the J gene TRBJ1-1; tentatively, D is TRBD1 (6 bases). The V end was cut by 6 bases, the J end by 4 bases, with 12 bases between. The germline V gene encodes CDR1 KGHSH and CDR2 LQKENI. This CDR3 region has 13 residues.